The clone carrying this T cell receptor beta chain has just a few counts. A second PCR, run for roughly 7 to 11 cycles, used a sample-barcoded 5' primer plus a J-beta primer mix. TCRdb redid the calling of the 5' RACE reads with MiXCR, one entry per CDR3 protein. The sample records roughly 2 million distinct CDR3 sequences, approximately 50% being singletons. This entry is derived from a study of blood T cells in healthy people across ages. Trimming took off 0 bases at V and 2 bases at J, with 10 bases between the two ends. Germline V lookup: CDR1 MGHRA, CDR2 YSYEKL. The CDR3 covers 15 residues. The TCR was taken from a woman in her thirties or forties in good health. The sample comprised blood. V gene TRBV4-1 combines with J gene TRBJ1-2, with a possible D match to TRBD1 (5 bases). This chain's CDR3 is CASSQDGAGNYGYTF. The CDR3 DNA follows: TGCGCCAGCAGCCAAGATGGTGCAGGGAACTATGGCTACACCTTC.